In its sample, the clone carrying this T cell receptor beta chain was seen a few times. This entry is derived from a study of identical twins. TCRdb itself ran the 5' RACE reads through MiXCR, one entry per CDR3 protein. The table records roughly 1,500,000 distinct CDR3 sequences, about 31% of them present only once. Germline CDR1 SGHVS, CDR2 FQNEAQ. This CDR3 spans 12 amino acids. Trimming removed 8 bases from V and 4 bases from J; junction bases left unmatched: 4. Input material: cord blood. The chain has TRBV7-8 and TRBJ1-2; 7 bases are a match to TRBD1. This TCR was sampled from a newborn girl in good health. The CDR3 protein is CASARQGYGYTF. In nucleotides, the CDR3 is TGTGCCAGCGCAAGACAGGGCTATGGCTACACCTTC.